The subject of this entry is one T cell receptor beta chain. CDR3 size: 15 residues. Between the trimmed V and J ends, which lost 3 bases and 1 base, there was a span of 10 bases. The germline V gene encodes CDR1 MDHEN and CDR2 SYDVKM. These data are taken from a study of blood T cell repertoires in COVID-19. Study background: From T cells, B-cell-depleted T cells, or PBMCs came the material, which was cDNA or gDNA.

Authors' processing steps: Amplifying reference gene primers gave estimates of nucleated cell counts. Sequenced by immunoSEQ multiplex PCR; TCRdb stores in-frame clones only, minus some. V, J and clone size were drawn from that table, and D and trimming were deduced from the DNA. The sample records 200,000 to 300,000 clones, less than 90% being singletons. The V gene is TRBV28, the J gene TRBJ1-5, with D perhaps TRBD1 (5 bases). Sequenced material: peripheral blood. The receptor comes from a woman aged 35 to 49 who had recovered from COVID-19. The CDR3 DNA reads TGTGCCAGCAGTTTCAGAAGGGGAAGCAATCAGCCCCAGCATTTT. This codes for CASSFRRGSNQPQHF.